This T cell receptor (beta chain) was captured by sequencing in a study of T cells in Graves' hyperthyroidism and ophthalmopathy. The authors deemed Graves' hyperthyroidism stable absent ophthalmopathy progression within 18 months. There were TCR beta CDR3 regions amplified from RNA transcripts. The HTBI primer set was used in a first-round RT-PCR of the TCR CDR3. One entry per CDR3 protein, called by TCRdb with MiXCR from the multiplex PCR reads. Counted here are around 400,000 distinct CDR3 sequences, just under 25% occurring once; the ten biggest clones make up over 70%. CDR1 and CDR2 from the germline V gene are SGDLS and YYNGEE. J gave up 5 bases and V 2 bases, and 11 bases lay outside the gene matches. This CDR3 comprises 16 residues.

Specimen: blood. The chain employs TRBV9 and TRBJ2-5; TRBD2 matches at 8 bases. The receptor was isolated from a man over 45 with Graves' hyperthyroidism. CDR3 DNA: TGTGCCAGCAGCGTTGGAGGAGCGGGAGTAAGGGAGACCCAGTACTTC. Its translation: CASSVGGAGVRETQYF.